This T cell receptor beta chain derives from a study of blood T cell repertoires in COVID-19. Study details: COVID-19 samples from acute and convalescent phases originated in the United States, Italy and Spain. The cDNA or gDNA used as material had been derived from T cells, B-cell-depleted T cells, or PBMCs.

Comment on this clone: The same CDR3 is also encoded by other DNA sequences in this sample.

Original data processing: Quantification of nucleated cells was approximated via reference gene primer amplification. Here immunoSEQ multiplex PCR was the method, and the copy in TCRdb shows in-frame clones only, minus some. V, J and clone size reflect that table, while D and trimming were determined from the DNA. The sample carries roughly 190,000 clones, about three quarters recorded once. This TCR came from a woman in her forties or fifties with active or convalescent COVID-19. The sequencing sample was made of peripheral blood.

CDR3 protein: CASSPTGGTGNTIYF. CDR3 nucleotides: TGTGCCAGCAGTCCTACAGGGGGCACTGGAAACACCATATATTTT. This chain connects TRBV5-6 to TRBJ1-3; TRBD1 matches 9 bases. V dropped 5 bases and J dropped 2; count of bases not matched to a gene: 5. The CDR3 is 15 residues long. Germline V lookup: CDR1 SGHDT, CDR2 YYEEEE.